This T cell receptor (beta chain) was profiled in a study of identical twins. The CDR3 has 16 residues. Germline V lookup: CDR1 SGHRS, CDR2 YFSETQ. Trimming at V came to 2 bases and at J to 1 base, leaving 4 bases not matched to a gene. Unique molecular identifiers were present on the cDNA, which also gained a universal primer site by template switching. TCRdb processed the 5' RACE reads anew with MiXCR; each CDR3 protein has one entry. The profile shows about 520,000 distinct CDR3 sequences, 20% to 25% of them singletons. This clonotype has just a few counts. A further study also used this sample, focusing on T cells expressing NK-cell markers. That investigation notes: Sorting of alpha-beta TCR T cells alone was achieved in several experiments with an anti-gamma-delta TCR antibody. Leadership of the CD3+CD56-NKG2C+ fraction also belonged to these clonotypes in a handful of donors.

The sample was CD4+ T cells sorted from blood. The chain has TRBV5-1 and TRBJ2-3, with TRBD1 matching over 10 bases. The source of this sequence is a woman aged 18-29 years in good health. CDR3: CASSLGTGAGTDTQYF. The CDR3 coding sequence is TGCGCCAGCAGCTTAGGGACAGGGGCCGGCACAGATACGCAGTATTTT.